This T cell receptor beta chain emerged from a study of cytomegalovirus exposure and HLA in healthy donors. A multiplex PCR was run with 60 Vbeta primers and 13 Jbeta primers. Assay: immunoSEQ multiplex PCR; the TCRdb copy retains only in-frame clones and omits some. This sample contains 200,000 to 250,000 clones. This receptor was taken from a woman younger than 45 in good health and CMV-seropositive. Sequenced sample: PBMCs.

CDR3 DNA sequence: TGTGCCAGCAGCCCCGGGGGATCGGAGACCCAGTACTTC. Its translation is CASSPGGSETQYF. The V and J genes are TRBV9 and TRBJ2-5; D is perhaps TRBD2 (6 bases). V dropped 4 bases and J dropped 5 bases, with 12 bases sitting between them. The CDR3 totals 13 residues. Per the germline V gene, CDR1 is SGDLS and CDR2 is YYNGEE.